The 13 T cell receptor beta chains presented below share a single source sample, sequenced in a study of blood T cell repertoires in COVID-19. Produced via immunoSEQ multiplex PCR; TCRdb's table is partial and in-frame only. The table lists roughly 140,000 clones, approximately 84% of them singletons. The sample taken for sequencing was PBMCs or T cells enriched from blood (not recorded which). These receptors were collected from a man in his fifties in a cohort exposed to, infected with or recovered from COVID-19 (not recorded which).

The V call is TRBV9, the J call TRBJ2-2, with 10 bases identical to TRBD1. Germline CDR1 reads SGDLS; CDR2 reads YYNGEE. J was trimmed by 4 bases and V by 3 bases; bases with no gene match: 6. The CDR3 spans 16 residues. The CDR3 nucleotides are TGTGCCAGCAGCGGAGGGACAGGGGCGAGCACCGGGGAGCTGTTTTTT. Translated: CASSGGTGASTGELFF.

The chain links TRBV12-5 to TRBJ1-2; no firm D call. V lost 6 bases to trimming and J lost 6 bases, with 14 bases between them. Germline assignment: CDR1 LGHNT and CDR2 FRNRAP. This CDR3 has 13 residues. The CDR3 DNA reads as TGTGCTAGTGGCGCCGTCGGAGCACATGGCTACACCTTC. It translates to CASGAVGAHGYTF.

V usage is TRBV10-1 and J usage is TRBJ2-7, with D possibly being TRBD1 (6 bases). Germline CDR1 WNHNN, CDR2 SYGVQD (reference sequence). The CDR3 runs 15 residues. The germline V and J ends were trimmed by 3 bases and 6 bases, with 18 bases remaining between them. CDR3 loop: CASSDHTQGLAEQYF. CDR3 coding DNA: TGCGCCAGCAGTGACCACACACAGGGTCTAGCCGAGCAGTACTTC.

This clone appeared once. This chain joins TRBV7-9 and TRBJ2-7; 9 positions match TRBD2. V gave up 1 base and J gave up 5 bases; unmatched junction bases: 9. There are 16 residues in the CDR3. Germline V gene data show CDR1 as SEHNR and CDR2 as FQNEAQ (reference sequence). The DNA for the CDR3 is TGTGCCAGCAGCTTAGGCTCACTGGCGGGAGGGGACGAGCAGTACTTC. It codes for CASSLGSLAGGDEQYF.

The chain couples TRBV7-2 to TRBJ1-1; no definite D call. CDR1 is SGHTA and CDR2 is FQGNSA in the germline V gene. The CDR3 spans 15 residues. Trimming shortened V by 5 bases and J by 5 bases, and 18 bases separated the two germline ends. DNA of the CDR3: TGTGCCAGCAGCCCCCCCCCGGTGACGGGGACTGAAGCTTTCTTT. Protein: CASSPPPVTGTEAFF.

CDR3 coding DNA: TGTGCCAGCAGCTCCCCGAACAGGGGTAATGAGCAGTTCTTC. Residues: CASSSPNRGNEQFF. This chain uses TRBV7-3 with TRBJ2-1; 7 nucleotides line up with TRBD1. CDR1 and CDR2 from the germline V gene are SGHTA and FQGTGA. The CDR3 is 14 amino acids. J gave up 7 bases and V 4 bases, and 7 bases lay outside the gene matches.

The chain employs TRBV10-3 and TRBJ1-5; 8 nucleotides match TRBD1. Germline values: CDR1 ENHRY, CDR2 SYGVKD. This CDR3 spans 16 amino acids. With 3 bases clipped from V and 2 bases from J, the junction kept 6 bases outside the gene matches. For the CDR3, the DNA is TGTGCCATCAGTGACCAGGGGGCGAATGGCAATCAGCCCCAGCATTTT. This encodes CAISDQGANGNQPQHF.

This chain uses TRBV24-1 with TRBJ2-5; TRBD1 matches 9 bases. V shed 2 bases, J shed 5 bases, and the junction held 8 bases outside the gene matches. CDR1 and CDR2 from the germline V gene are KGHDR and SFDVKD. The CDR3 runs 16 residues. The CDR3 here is CATSDSGTGSSETQYF. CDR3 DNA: TGTGCCACCAGTGATTCCGGGACAGGGAGTTCGGAGACCCAGTACTTC.

CDR3 DNA sequence: TGTGCCAGCAGCCAAAAGAGGTTAGGGGGCCACGAGCAGTACTTC. It specifies CASSQKRLGGHEQYF. The chain recombines TRBV3-1 (or the pseudogene TRBV3-2) with TRBJ2-7; TRBD1 matches 7 bases. From germline, CDR1 is LGHDT and CDR2 YNNKEL (reference sequence). With V trimmed by 2 bases and J by 5 bases, 9 bases remained unmatched. The CDR3 length is 15 residues.

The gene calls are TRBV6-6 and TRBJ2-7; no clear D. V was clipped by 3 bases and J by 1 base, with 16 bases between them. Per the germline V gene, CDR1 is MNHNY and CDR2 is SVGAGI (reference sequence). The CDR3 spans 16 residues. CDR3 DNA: TGTGCCAGCAGTTATTCGCAAACGGGTGGGTCCTACGAGCAGTACTTC. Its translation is CASSYSQTGGSYEQYF.

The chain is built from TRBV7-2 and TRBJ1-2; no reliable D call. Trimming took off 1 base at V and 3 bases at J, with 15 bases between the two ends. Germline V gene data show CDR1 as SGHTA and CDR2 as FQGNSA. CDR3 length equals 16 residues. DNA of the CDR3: TGTGCCAGCAGCTTAGATGGTAATGCGGCATACTATGGCTACACCTTC. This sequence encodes CASSLDGNAAYYGYTF. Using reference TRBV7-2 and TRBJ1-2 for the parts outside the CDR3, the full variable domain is GAGVSQSPSNKVTEKGKDVELRCDPISGHTALYWYRQSLGQGLEFLIYFQGNSAPDKSGLPSDRFSAERTGGSVSTLTIQRTQQEDSAVYLCASSLDGNAAYYGYTFGSGTRLTVV.

CDR3 amino acids: CSRLAGYEQFF. The CDR3 nucleotides read TGCAGCCGACTAGCGGGCTATGAGCAGTTCTTC. V is TRBV20-1 and J is TRBJ2-1; 10 bases line up with TRBD2. The CDR3 runs to 11 residues. From germline, CDR1 is DFQATT and CDR2 SNEGSKA (reference sequence).

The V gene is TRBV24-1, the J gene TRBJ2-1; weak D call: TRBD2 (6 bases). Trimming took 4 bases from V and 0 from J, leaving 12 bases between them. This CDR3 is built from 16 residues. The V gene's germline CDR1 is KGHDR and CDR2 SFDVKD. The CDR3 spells CATSDPSARSYNEQFF. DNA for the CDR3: TGTGCCACCAGTGACCCTAGCGCCCGCTCCTACAATGAGCAGTTCTTC.